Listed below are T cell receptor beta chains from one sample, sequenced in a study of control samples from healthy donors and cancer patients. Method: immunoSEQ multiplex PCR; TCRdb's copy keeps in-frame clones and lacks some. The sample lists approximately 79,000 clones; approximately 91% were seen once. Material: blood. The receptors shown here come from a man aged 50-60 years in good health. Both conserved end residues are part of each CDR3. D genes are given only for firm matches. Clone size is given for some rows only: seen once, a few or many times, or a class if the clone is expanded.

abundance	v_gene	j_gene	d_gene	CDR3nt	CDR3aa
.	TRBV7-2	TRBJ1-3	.	TGTGCCAGCAGCTTGCCAGGGAGGGGTGGAAACACCATATATTTT	CASSLPGRGGNTIYF
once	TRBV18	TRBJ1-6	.	TGTGCCAGCTCACCCCCGGGTGAGACCGCTAATTCACCCCTCCACTTT	CASSPPGETANSPLHF
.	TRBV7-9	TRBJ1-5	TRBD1	TGTGCCAGCAGCTTAGTTGGACAGGGAGTGTTGAGCAATCAGCCCCAGCATTTT	CASSLVGQGVLSNQPQHF
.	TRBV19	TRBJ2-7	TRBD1	TGTGCCAGTAGTATAGGGGGACAGCTGATAACCTACGAGCAGTACTTC	CASSIGGQLITYEQYF
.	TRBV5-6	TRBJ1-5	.	TGTGCCAGCAGCCTTTTACAGGGCGCTAGCAATCAGCCCCAGCATTTT	CASSLLQGASNQPQHF
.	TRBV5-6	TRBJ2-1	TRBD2	TGTGCCAGCAGCTTGTCCGCTAGCGGTTACAATGAGCAGTTCTTC	CASSLSASGYNEQFF
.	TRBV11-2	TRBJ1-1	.	TGTGCCAGCAGCTTAGGGGGTCGGTCGGAAGCTTTCTTT	CASSLGGRSEAFF
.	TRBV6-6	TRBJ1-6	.	TGTGCCAGCAGTTACTCGAAACTGTTTAATTCACCCCTCCACTTT	CASSYSKLFNSPLHF
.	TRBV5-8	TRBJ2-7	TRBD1	TGTGCCAGCAGCTACCGGGACAGGGAGAACGAGCAGTACTTC	CASSYRDRENEQYF
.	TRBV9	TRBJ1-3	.	TGTGCCAGCAGCGTAGGGGCAGGGACAGGAAACACCATATATTTT	CASSVGAGTGNTIYF
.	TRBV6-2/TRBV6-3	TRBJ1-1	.	TGTGCCAGCAGTTACGGTTCGCAGTTGAACACTGAAGCTTTCTTT	CASSYGSQLNTEAFF
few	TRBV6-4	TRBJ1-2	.	TGTGCCAGCAGTGACTCGGCGGGGGCCCCAACTTTTGGCTACACCTTC	CASSDSAGAPTFGYTF
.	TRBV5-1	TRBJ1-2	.	TGCGCCAGCAGCTTGCCGCCACAGGGTGACTATGGCTACACCTTC	CASSLPPQGDYGYTF
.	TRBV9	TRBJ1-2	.	TGTGCCAGCAGCGTAGGAGAGATCTCGGCGCGCTACACCTTC	CASSVGEISARYTF
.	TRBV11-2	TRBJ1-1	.	TGTGCCAGCAGCTCCTCCAGCCGATTCGCTGAAGCTTTCTTT	CASSSSSRFAEAFF